This T cell receptor beta chain was sequenced in a study of spatial heterogeneity in lung cancer. TCRdb passed the 5' RACE reads through MiXCR, listing each CDR3 protein once. The data contain around 60,000 distinct CDR3 sequences, less than 10% of them singletons. As to this clonotype: The antigen is not known.

Study findings and constraints: Expanded tumor TCRs that were ubiquitous appeared in blood more at resection than follow-up.

CDR3 length: 14 amino acids. CDR1 and CDR2 (germline): SGHAT, FQNNGV. V was pared by 1 base and J by 6 bases, with 2 bases of the junction left unmatched. As for time point: sample taken at primary tumor resection. Without sorting, whole RNA was sequenced from tumor, nontumor lung or frozen PBMC. The donor group consisted of around 66 patients who had untreated, early-stage non-small cell lung cancer. This chain uses TRBV11-2 with TRBJ2-1; 8 bases match TRBD1. The sample was PBMCs, taken at surgery. The receptor comes from a female donor with early-stage non-small cell lung cancer. This CDR3 is CASSLGTGGNEQFF. The CDR3 bases are TGTGCCAGCAGCTTAGGAACAGGGGGCAATGAGCAGTTCTTC.